Listed below are T cell receptor beta chains from one sample, sequenced in a study of Graves' ophthalmopathy and Graves' hyperthyroidism. TCRdb redid the calling of the multiplex PCR reads with MiXCR, one entry per CDR3 protein. The sample records over a million distinct CDR3 sequences, about two fifths being singletons. What was sequenced was peripheral blood or thyroid tissue (not recorded which). Source of these receptors: an adult man with Graves' hyperthyroidism. CDR3s include the opening cysteine and the closing phenylalanine or tryptophan. A D gene is named only where the DNA matches it firmly. Part of the rows lack a size; the others show once, few, many or a class for expanded clones.

size	length	D	J	V	CDR3	DNA
NA	14	NA	TRBJ2-5	TRBV28	CASTQKIRGGLWYF	TGTGCCAGCACTCAAAAGATCAGGGGCGGATTGTGGTACTTC
few	13	NA	TRBJ2-7	TRBV10-2	CASLGRASYEQYF	TGCGCCAGCCTGGGCAGGGCGTCCTACGAGCAGTACTTC
many	15	NA	TRBJ1-2	TRBV24-1	CATSDNRELSGGYTF	TGTGCCACCAGTGACAACAGGGAATTGTCAGGAGGCTACACCTTC
NA	13	NA	TRBJ2-7	TRBV20-1	CSASDRLGYEQYF	TGCAGTGCTTCGGACCGCCTGGGGTACGAGCAGTACTTC
few	14	NA	TRBJ1-1	TRBV19	CASSWQGRGTEAFF	TGTGCCAGTAGTTGGCAGGGAAGGGGAACTGAAGCTTTCTTT
few	14	NA	TRBJ1-4	TRBV5-1	CASSLGRQNEKLFF	TGCGCCAGCAGCTTGGGTCGGCAGAATGAAAAACTGTTTTTT
many	12	NA	TRBJ2-7	TRBV7-9	CASSLGRLEQYF	TGTGCCAGCAGCTTGGGACGTTTGGAGCAGTACTTC
few	13	NA	TRBJ2-7	TRBV20-1	CSARLGNPYEQYF	TGCAGTGCTAGATTGGGGAACCCCTACGAGCAGTACTTC
NA	13	NA	TRBJ1-1	TRBV11-2	CASSSIINTEAFF	TGTGCCAGCAGCTCTATTATAAACACTGAAGCTTTCTTT
NA	15	NA	TRBJ1-2	TRBV18	CASSENSAGHYGYTF	TGTGCCAGCTCCGAGAACTCTGCAGGGCACTATGGCTACACCTTC
NA	14	TRBD2	TRBJ2-7	TRBV7-9	CASSLGGDTYEQYF	TGTGCCAGCAGCTTGGGAGGGGATACCTACGAGCAGTACTTC
NA	12	NA	TRBJ2-7	TRBV7-2	CASSLGGNEQHF	TGTGCCAGCAGCTTAGGAGGAAACGAGCAGCACTTC
NA	14	NA	TRBJ2-5	TRBV11-2	CASSFTGPAETQYF	TGTGCCAGCAGCTTTACTGGCCCGGCAGAGACCCAGTACTTC
many	15	TRBD1	TRBJ2-5	TRBV6-5	CASSTDRGAQETQYF	TGTGCCAGCAGCACCGACAGGGGCGCACAAGAGACCCAGTACTTC
NA	16	NA	TRBJ1-2	TRBV7-6	CASSRPDTAADYGYTF	TGTGCCAGCAGCCGTCCGGATACGGCGGCAGACTATGGCTACACCTTC
NA	15	TRBD2	TRBJ2-7	TRBV6-5	CASSYSGGGSYEQYF	TGTGCCAGCAGTTACTCGGGCGGGGGCTCCTACGAGCAGTACTTC
NA	16	TRBD2	TRBJ2-1	TRBV7-3	CASSFSIAGGNNEQFF	TGTGCCAGCAGCTTTTCTATAGCGGGCGGTAACAATGAGCAGTTCTTC
few	15	TRBD1	TRBJ1-1	TRBV4-1	CASSQGPGQGRIAFF	TGCGCCAGCAGCCAAGGACCGGGACAGGGAAGGATAGCTTTCTTT
many	15	NA	TRBJ2-7	TRBV2	CASKTSAGLSYEQYF	TGTGCCAGCAAGACCTCGGCGGGCCTCTCCTACGAGCAGTACTTC
many	17	TRBD1	TRBJ2-5	TRBV25-1	CASSKWGQGAIQETQYF	TGTGCCAGCAGCAAATGGGGGCAGGGGGCGATCCAGGAGACCCAGTACTTC
many	14	NA	TRBJ2-5	TRBV12-3/TRBV12-4	CASSLDRDGETQYF	TGTGCCAGCAGTTTAGACCGTGATGGAGAGACCCAGTACTTC
NA	18	TRBD1	TRBJ2-2	TRBV4-3	CASSQDLFGQEDDGELFF	TGCGCCAGCAGCCAAGATCTGTTCGGACAGGAAGATGACGGGGAGCTGTTTTTT
few	15	NA	TRBJ2-7	TRBV3-1	CASSQDRVQSYEQYF	TGTGCCAGCAGCCAAGATAGGGTTCAGTCCTACGAGCAGTACTTC
many	16	TRBD2	TRBJ2-7	TRBV7-2	CASSQWGDYIAYEQYF	TGTGCCAGCAGCCAGTGGGGGGACTACATAGCCTACGAGCAGTACTTC
few	14	TRBD1	TRBJ1-2	TRBV27	CASSSGQGVDGYTF	TGTGCCAGCAGTTCAGGACAGGGGGTGGATGGCTACACCTTC
NA	14	TRBD1	TRBJ1-2	TRBV7-9	CASSRLDRAYGYTF	TGTGCCAGCAGCCGACTCGACAGGGCCTATGGCTACACCTTC
NA	15	TRBD1	TRBJ2-5	TRBV7-2	CASSLAGEGGSTQYF	TGTGCCAGCAGCTTAGCCGGGGAAGGGGGCTCAACCCAGTACTTC